The 14 T cell receptor beta chains given below trace back to one sample, sequenced in a study of neoadjuvant anti-PD-1 for oral cavity cancer. Only in-frame clones appear in the TCRdb table, and some are missing; sequencing was by immunoSEQ multiplex PCR. Seen here are 15,000 or so clones, roughly three quarters observed once, and the top ten hold about 3%. The material was PBMCs, obtained before nivolumab (anti-PD-1) treatment. Receptor source: a person aged 35 to 85 with oral cavity squamous cell carcinoma.

The chain recombines TRBV7-8 with TRBJ2-1, with 10 bases identical to TRBD1. This CDR3 spans 16 amino acids. Unmatched junction bases numbered 11, after V lost 5 bases and J lost 7 bases. The germline gives CDR1 SGHVS, CDR2 FQNEAQ. CDR3 residues: CASSVSRDRGRNEQFF. Written as DNA, the CDR3 is TGTGCCAGCAGCGTCAGCCGGGACAGGGGACGGAATGAGCAGTTCTTC.

This clone appeared a single time. The chain uses TRBV7-6 and TRBJ2-7; 14 bases are shared with TRBD2. Germline trimming cut 4 bases from V and 0 bases from J; bases unmatched to any gene: 2. There are 16 residues in the CDR3. Germline CDR1 SGHVS, CDR2 FNYEAQ. The CDR3 spells CASSWGTSGSSYEQYF. The CDR3 bases are TGTGCCAGCAGCTGGGGGACTAGCGGGAGCTCCTACGAGCAGTACTTC.

The chain combines TRBV27 with TRBJ2-1; TRBD2 agrees at 8 bases. V was pared by 5 bases and J by 5 bases, with 14 bases of the junction left unmatched. This CDR3 comprises 17 residues. Germline V gene lookup returns CDR1 MNHEY and CDR2 SMNVEV (reference sequence). The CDR3 here is CASSGAGGPGDNNEQFF. As DNA, the CDR3 is TGTGCCAGCAGTGGGGCGGGGGGCCCCGGGGATAACAATGAGCAGTTCTTC.

The rearrangement links TRBV10-3 to TRBJ2-1, with TRBD1 identical over 9 bases. Germline V CDR1 and CDR2: ENHRY, SYGVKD. The CDR3 loop spans 14 amino acids. The ends lost 9 bases at V and 3 bases at J; junction bases unmatched: 6. CDR3 loop: CAIQQGAVYNEQFF. The CDR3 DNA sequence: TGTGCCATACAACAGGGGGCGGTCTACAATGAGCAGTTCTTC.

The chain recombines TRBV5-5 with TRBJ2-3; tentative D call: TRBD1 (6 bases). CDR1 and CDR2 (germline): SGHKS, YYEKEE (reference sequence). The length of the CDR3 is 15 residues. V lost 4 bases and J lost 3, with 15 bases in between. The CDR3 nucleotides read TGTGCCAGCAGCCCAAACGGACAGCTTACAGATACGCAGTATTTT. Its translation: CASSPNGQLTDTQYF.

V usage is TRBV5-4 and J usage is TRBJ2-7, with D hard to call. This CDR3 spans 13 amino acids. The ends were cut back, 4 bases at V and 6 bases at J, with 14 bases in the middle. The germline CDR1 and CDR2 sequences are SGHNT and YYREEE (reference sequence). In DNA, the CDR3 is TGTGCCAGCAGCCACGACTCGCCGGGCGAGCAGTACTTC. Its protein product is CASSHDSPGEQYF.

V is TRBV7-8 and J is TRBJ2-6, with D possibly TRBD2 on 5 matching bases. There are 16 residues in the CDR3. The germline V and J ends were trimmed by 5 bases and 0 bases, with 11 bases remaining between them. CDR1 is SGHVS and CDR2 is FQNEAQ in the germline V gene. The CDR3 region is CASSLKSGSGANVLTF. The CDR3 coding sequence is TGTGCCAGCAGCCTAAAAAGCGGCTCTGGGGCCAACGTCCTGACTTTC.

The rearrangement links TRBV14 to TRBJ2-1; TRBD1 aligns across 7 bases. The germline gives CDR1 SGHDN, CDR2 FVKESK. V lost 4 bases and J lost 4; bases outside the gene matches: 7. CDR3 length: 15 residues. The DNA for the CDR3 is TGTGCCAGCAGCCTATACAGGGGCCTATACAATGAGCAGTTCTTC. It codes for CASSLYRGLYNEQFF.

The chain has TRBV7-2 and TRBJ2-3, with a weak D call TRBD2 (5 bases). V shed 3 bases and J shed 4 bases, with 14 bases lying between them. The length of the CDR3 is 15 residues. Per germline, CDR1 SGHTA and CDR2 FQGNSA. The CDR3 loop reads CASSFLAIKADTQYF. CDR3 sequence (DNA): TGTGCCAGCAGCTTTTTAGCGATCAAAGCAGATACGCAGTATTTT.

This clone has more than one count but fewer than ten. The V call is TRBV28, the J call TRBJ2-3; 7 bases map to TRBD1. CDR3 length: 16 amino acids. Losses at the gene ends were 6 bases for V and 0 bases for J; bases not matched to a gene: 9. Germline V gives CDR1 MDHEN, CDR2 SYDVKM. The DNA of the CDR3 is TGTGCCAGCAGCCCTGACCGGGACAGCAGCACAGATACGCAGTATTTT. Translation gives CASSPDRDSSTDTQYF.

The chain links TRBV5-1 to TRBJ2-2; 7 bases are a match to TRBD1. The CDR3 consists of 16 residues. CDR1 and CDR2 (germline): SGHRS, YFSETQ. The V segment lost 5 bases and the J segment 0 bases; nucleotides outside the gene matches: 7. The CDR3 DNA follows: TGCGCCAGCAGAGAAGACAGGGCCCCGAACACCGGGGAGCTGTTTTTT. Amino acid sequence: CASREDRAPNTGELFF.

This chain joins TRBV27 and TRBJ2-7, with TRBD1 matching 7 bases. This CDR3 is built from 13 residues. The junction had 6 bases not matched to a gene; V was cut back by 10 bases and J by 0 bases. Germline V gene data show CDR1 as MNHEY and CDR2 as SMNVEV (reference sequence). CDR3 nucleotides: TGTGCCAAGTCTCGGGACAGCTCCTACGAGCAGTACTTC. Translated, it gives CAKSRDSSYEQYF.

This sequence joins TRBV29-1 and TRBJ2-3; 7 nucleotides align to TRBD1. With V trimmed by 8 bases and J by 2 bases, 7 bases remained unmatched. Germline-derived CDR1 and CDR2 are SQVTM and ANQGSEA. This CDR3 is built from 13 residues. DNA of the CDR3: TGCAGCATATCACAGGGGACCACAGATACGCAGTATTTT. Translating gives CSISQGTTDTQYF.

The chain couples TRBV2 to TRBJ1-5, with 8 bases fitting TRBD1. The trim removed 7 bases at V and 7 bases at J, leaving 6 bases unmatched. The CDR3 is 13 residues long. The germline V gene encodes CDR1 SNHLY and CDR2 FYNNEI. CDR3 loop: CASTGQGHQPQHF. DNA for the CDR3: TGTGCCAGCACCGGACAGGGCCACCAGCCCCAGCATTTT.